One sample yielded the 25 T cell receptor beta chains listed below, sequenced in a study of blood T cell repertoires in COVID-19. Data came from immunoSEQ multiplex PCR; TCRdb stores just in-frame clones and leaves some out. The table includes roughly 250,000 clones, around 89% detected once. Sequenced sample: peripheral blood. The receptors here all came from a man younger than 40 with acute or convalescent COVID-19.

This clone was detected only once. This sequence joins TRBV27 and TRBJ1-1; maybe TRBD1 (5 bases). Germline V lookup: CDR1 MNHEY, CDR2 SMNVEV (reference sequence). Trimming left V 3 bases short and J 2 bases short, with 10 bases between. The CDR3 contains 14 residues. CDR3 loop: CASSFGGGNTEAFF. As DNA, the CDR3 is TGTGCCAGCAGTTTCGGGGGAGGAAACACTGAAGCTTTCTTT.

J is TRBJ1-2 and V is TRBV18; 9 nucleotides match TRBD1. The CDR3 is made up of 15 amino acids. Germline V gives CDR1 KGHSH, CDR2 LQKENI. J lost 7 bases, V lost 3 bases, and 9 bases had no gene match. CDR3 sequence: CASSPETGGSGGYTF. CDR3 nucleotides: TGTGCCAGCTCACCCGAGACAGGGGGAAGTGGTGGCTACACCTTC.

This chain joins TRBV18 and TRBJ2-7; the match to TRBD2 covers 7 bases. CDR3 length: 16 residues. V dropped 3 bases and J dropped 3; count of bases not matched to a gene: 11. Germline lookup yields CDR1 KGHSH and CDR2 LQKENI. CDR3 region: CASSPLGGGSFYEQYF. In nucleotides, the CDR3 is TGTGCCAGCTCACCCCTGGGCGGGGGATCGTTCTACGAGCAGTACTTC. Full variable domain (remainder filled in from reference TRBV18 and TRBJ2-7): NAGVMQNPRHLVRRRGQEARLRCSPMKGHSHVYWYRQLPEEGLKFMVYLQKENIIDESGMPKERFSAEFPKEGPSILRIQQVVRGDSAAYFCASSPLGGGSFYEQYFGPGTRLTVT.

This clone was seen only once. CDR3 in DNA: TGTGCCAGCGGGACAGGGGATGGTGGCTACACCTTC. Translated: CASGTGDGGYTF. The V and J genes are TRBV6-5 and TRBJ1-2, with 10 bases lining up with TRBD1. The CDR3 totals 12 residues. The V and J ends lost 8 bases and 7 bases, in that order; junction bases with no gene match: 4. CDR1 is MNHEY, CDR2 SVGAGI, per germline.

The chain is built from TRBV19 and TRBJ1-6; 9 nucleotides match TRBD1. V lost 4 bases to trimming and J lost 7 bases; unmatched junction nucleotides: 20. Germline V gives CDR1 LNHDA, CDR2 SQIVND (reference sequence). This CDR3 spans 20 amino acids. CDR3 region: CASSNLAPGWVGQGNSPLHF. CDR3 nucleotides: TGTGCCAGTAGTAATCTGGCCCCTGGCTGGGTCGGACAGGGGAATTCACCCCTCCACTTT.

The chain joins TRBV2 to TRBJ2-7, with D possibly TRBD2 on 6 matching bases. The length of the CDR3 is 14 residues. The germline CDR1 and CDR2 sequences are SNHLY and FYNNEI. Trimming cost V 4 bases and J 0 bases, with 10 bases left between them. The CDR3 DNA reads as TGTGCCAGCAGTGGGGAGGCCGGCTCCTACGAGCAGTACTTC. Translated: CASSGEAGSYEQYF.

The CDR3 loop reads CASSLGDHTGTEAFF. In DNA, the CDR3 is TGTGCCAGCAGTTTAGGCGACCACACGGGAACTGAAGCTTTCTTT. V and J are TRBV28 and TRBJ1-1; D not resolved. The CDR3 extends over 15 amino acids. Trimming left V 2 bases short and J 5 bases short, with 15 bases between. Germline CDR1 MDHEN, CDR2 SYDVKM.

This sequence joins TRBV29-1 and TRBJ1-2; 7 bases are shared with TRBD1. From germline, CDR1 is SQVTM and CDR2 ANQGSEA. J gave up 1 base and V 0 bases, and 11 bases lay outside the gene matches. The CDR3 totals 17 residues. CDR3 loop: CSVEDLVGQGVNYGYTF. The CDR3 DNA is TGCAGCGTTGAAGATCTCGTGGGCCAGGGGGTTAACTATGGCTACACCTTC. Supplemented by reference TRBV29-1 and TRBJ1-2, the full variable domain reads SAVISQKPSRDICQRGTSLTIQCQVDSQVTMMFWYRQQPGQSLTLIATANQGSEATYESGFVIDKFPISRPNLTFSTLTVSNMSPEDSSIYLCSVEDLVGQGVNYGYTFGSGTRLTVV.

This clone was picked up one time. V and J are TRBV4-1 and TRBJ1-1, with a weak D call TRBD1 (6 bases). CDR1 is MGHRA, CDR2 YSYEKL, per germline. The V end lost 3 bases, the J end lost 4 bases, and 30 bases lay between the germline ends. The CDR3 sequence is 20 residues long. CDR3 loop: CASSQAVPGGGDFRGTEAFF. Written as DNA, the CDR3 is TGCGCCAGCAGCCAGGCGGTCCCCGGTGGGGGCGATTTTCGAGGCACTGAAGCTTTCTTT.

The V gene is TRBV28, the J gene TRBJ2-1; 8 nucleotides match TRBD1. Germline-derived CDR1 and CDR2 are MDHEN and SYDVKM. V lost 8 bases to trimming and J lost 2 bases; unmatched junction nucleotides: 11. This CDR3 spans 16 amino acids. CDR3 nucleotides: TGTGCCAGCCGACAGGGGCATGACCTCCCCTACAATGAGCAGTTCTTC. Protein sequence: CASRQGHDLPYNEQFF.

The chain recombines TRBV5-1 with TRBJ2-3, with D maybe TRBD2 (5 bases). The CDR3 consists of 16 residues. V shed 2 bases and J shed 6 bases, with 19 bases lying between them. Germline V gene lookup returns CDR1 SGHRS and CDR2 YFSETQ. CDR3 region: CASSFTQAPRVDTQYF. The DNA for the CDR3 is TGCGCCAGCAGCTTCACTCAGGCCCCGAGGGTTGATACGCAGTATTTT.

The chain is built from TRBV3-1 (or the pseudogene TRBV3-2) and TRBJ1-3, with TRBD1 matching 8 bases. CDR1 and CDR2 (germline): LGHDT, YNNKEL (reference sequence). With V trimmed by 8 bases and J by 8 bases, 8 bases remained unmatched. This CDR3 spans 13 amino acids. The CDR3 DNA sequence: TGTGCCAGCGCTTTACAGGGGGAGGACACCATATATTTT. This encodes CASALQGEDTIYF.

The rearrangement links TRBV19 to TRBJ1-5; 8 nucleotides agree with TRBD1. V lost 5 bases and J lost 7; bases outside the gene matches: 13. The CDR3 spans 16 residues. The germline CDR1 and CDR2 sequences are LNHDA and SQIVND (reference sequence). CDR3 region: CASSSPTRGLKQPQHF. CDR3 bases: TGTGCCAGTAGTTCTCCGACCAGGGGGCTGAAGCAGCCCCAGCATTTT.

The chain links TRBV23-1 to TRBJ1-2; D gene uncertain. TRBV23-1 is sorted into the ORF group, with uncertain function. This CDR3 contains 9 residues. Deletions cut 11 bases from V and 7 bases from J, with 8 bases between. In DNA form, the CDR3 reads TGCGCCGGTAAACTTGGCTACACCTTC. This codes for CAGKLGYTF.

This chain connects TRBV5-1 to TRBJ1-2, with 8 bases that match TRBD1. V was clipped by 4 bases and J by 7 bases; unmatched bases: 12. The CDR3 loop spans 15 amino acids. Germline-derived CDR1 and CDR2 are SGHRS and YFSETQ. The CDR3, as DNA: TGCGCCAGCAGCCCTGGACAGGGATCCATTGGTGGCTACACCTTC. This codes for CASSPGQGSIGGYTF.

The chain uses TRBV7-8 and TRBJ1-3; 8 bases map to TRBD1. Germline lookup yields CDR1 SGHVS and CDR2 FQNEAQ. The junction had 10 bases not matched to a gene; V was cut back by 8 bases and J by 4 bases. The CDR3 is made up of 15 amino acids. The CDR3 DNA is TGTGCCAGCGCTGGAACCAGGGGGCCGGGAAACACCATATATTTT. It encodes CASAGTRGPGNTIYF.

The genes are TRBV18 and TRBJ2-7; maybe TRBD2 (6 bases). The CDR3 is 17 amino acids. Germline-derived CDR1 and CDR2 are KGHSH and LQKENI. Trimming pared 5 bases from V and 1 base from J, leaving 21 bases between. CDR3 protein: CASSDQGRASVSYEQYF. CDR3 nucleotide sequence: TGTGCCAGCTCAGACCAAGGCCGTGCTAGCGTATCCTACGAGCAGTACTTC.

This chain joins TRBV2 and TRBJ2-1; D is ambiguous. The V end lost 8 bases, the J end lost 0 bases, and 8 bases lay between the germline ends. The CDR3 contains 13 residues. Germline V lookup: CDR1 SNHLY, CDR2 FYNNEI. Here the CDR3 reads CASATGSYNEQFF. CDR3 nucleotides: TGTGCCAGCGCGACGGGCTCCTACAATGAGCAGTTCTTC.

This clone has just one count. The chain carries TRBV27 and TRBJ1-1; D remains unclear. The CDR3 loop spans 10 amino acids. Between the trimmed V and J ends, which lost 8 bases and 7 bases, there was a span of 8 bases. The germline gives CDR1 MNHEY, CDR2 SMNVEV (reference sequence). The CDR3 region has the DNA TGTGCCAGCGCTGCAGATGAAGCTTTCTTT. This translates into CASAADEAFF.

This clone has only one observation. The CDR3, as DNA: TGTGCCAGCAGTTCGATGACAGGCCGATCGAACTATGGCTACACCTTC. Protein product: CASSSMTGRSNYGYTF. This chain uses TRBV2 with TRBJ1-2; maybe TRBD1 (6 bases). Per germline, CDR1 SNHLY and CDR2 FYNNEI. Trimming stripped 5 bases from V and 2 bases from J, with 18 bases between. The CDR3 runs to 16 residues. Full variable domain (remainder filled in from reference TRBV2 and TRBJ1-2): EPEVTQTPSHQVTQMGQEVILRCVPISNHLYFYWYRQILGQKVEFLVSFYNNEISEKSEIFDDQFSVERPDGSNFTLKIRSTKLEDSAMYFCASSSMTGRSNYGYTFGSGTRLTVV.

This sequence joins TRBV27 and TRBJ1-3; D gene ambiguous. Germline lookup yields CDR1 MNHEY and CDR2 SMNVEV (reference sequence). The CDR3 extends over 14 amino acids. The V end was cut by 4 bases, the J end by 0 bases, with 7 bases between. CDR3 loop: CASSSGSSGNTIYF. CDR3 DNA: TGTGCCAGCAGTTCCGGGAGCTCTGGAAACACCATATATTTT.

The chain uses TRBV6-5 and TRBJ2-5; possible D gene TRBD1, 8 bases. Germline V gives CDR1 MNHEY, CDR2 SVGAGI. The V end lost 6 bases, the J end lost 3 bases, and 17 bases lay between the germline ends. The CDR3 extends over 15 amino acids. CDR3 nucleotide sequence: TGTGCCAGCAGGAGGACAGGGAGGGGGAAAGAGACCCAGTACTTC. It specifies CASRRTGRGKETQYF.

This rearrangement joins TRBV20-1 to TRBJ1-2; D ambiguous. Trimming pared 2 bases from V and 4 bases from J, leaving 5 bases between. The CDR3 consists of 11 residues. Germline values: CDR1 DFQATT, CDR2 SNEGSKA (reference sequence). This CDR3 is CSARRVYGYTF. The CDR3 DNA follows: TGCAGTGCTAGACGTGTCTATGGCTACACCTTC.

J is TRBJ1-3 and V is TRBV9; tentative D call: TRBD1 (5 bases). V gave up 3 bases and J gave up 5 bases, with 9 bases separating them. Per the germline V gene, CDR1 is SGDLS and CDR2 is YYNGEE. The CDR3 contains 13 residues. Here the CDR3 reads CASSDGARNTIYF. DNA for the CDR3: TGTGCCAGCAGCGATGGGGCAAGAAACACCATATATTTT.

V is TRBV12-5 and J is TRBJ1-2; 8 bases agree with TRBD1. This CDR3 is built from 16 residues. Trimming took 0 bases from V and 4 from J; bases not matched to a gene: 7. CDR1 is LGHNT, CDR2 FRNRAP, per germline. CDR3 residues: CASGLVQSGGVYGYTF. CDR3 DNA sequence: TGTGCTAGTGGTTTGGTACAGTCAGGGGGCGTCTATGGCTACACCTTC.